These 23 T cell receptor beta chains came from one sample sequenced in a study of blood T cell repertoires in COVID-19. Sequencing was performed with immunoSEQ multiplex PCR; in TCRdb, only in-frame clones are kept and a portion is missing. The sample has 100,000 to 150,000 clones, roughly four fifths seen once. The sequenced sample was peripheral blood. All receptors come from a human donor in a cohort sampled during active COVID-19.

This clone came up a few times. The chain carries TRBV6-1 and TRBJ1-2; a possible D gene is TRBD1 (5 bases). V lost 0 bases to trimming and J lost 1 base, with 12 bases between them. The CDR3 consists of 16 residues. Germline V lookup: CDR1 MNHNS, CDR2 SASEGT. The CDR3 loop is CASSEASQVVNYGYTF. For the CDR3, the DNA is TGTGCCAGCAGTGAAGCTTCACAGGTTGTTAACTATGGCTACACCTTC.

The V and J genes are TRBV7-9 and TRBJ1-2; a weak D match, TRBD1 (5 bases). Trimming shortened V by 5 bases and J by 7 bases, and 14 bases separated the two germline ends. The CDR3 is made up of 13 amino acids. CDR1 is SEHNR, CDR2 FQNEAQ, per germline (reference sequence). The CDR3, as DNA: TGTGCCAGCAGCCCCGACAGCCTTCTTGGCTACACCTTC. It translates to CASSPDSLLGYTF.

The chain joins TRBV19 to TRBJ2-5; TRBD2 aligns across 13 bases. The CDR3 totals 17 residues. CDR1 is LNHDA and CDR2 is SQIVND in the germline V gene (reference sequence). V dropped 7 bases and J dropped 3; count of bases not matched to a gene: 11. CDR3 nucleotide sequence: TGTGCCAGTACCCCGATCACTAGCGGGGGGGCCGAAGAGACCCAGTACTTC. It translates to CASTPITSGGAEETQYF.

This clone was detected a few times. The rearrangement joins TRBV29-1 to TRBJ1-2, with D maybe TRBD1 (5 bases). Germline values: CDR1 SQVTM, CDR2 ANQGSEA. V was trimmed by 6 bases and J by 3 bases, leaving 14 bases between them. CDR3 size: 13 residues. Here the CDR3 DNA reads TGCAGCGTGACGACAGAGGCCTACTATGGCTACACCTTC. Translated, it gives CSVTTEAYYGYTF. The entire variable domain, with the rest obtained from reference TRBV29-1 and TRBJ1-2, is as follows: SAVISQKPSRDICQRGTSLTIQCQVDSQVTMMFWYRQQPGQSLTLIATANQGSEATYESGFVIDKFPISRPNLTFSTLTVSNMSPEDSSIYLCSVTTEAYYGYTFGSGTRLTVV.

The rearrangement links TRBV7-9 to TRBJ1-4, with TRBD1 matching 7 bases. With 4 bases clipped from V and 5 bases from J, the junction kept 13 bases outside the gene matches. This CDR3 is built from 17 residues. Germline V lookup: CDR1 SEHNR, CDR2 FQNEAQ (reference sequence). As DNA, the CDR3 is TGTGCCAGCAGCTCTACTCATCAAGGGGGCTTGAATGAAAAACTGTTTTTT. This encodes CASSSTHQGGLNEKLFF. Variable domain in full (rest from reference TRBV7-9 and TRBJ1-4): DTGVSQNPRHKITKRGQNVTFRCDPISEHNRLYWYRQTLGQGPEFLTYFQNEAQLEKSRLLSDRFSAERPKGSFSTLEIQRTEQGDSAMYLCASSSTHQGGLNEKLFFGSGTQLSVL.

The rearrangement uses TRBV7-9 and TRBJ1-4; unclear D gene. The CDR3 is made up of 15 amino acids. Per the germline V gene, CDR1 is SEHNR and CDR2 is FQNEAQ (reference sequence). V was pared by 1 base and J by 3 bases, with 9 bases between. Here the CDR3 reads CASSLVVGANEKLFF. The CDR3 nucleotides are TGTGCCAGCAGCTTAGTGGTCGGAGCTAATGAAAAACTGTTTTTT. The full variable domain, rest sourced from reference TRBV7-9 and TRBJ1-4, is DTGVSQNPRHKITKRGQNVTFRCDPISEHNRLYWYRQTLGQGPEFLTYFQNEAQLEKSRLLSDRFSAERPKGSFSTLEIQRTEQGDSAMYLCASSLVVGANEKLFFGSGTQLSVL.

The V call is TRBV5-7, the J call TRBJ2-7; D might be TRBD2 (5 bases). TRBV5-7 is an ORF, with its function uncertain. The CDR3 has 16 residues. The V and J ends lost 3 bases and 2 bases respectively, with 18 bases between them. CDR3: CASSWLPGRRTYEQYF. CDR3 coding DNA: TGTGCCAGCAGCTGGTTGCCCGGGCGGAGGACCTACGAGCAGTACTTC.

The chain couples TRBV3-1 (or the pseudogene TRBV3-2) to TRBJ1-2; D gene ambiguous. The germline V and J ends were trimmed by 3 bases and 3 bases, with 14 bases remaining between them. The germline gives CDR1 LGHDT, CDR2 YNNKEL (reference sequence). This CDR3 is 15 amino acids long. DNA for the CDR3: TGTGCCAGCAGCCACCCCGTTCAGAACGACTATGGCTACACCTTC. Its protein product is CASSHPVQNDYGYTF.

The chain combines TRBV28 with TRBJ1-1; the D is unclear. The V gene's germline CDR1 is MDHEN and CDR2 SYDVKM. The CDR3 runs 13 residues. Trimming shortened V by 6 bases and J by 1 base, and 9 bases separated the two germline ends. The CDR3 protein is CASRIPRNTEAFF. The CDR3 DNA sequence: TGTGCCAGCAGGATCCCCAGGAACACTGAAGCTTTCTTT.

CDR3: CASSSPDRSGYEQYF. CDR3 DNA: TGTGCCAGTAGTTCACCCGACAGGTCAGGCTACGAGCAGTACTTC. This chain connects TRBV19 to TRBJ2-7; D may be TRBD1 (6 bases). V shed 5 bases and J shed 3 bases, with 17 bases lying between them. The CDR3 is 15 residues long. Looked up from germline, CDR1 is LNHDA and CDR2 is SQIVND (reference sequence).

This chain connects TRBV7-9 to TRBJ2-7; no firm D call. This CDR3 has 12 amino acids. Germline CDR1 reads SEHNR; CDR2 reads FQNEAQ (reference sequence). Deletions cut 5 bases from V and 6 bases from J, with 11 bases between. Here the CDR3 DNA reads TGTGCCAGCAGCCCCGACCGAGGCGAGCAGTACTTC. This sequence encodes CASSPDRGEQYF.

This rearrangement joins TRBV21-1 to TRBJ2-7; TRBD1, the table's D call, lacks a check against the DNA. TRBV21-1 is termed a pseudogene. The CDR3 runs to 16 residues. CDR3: CASSKGRTGGSYEQYF. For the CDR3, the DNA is TGTGCCAGCAGCAAGGGCCGTACAGGGGGCTCCTACGAGCAGTACTTC.

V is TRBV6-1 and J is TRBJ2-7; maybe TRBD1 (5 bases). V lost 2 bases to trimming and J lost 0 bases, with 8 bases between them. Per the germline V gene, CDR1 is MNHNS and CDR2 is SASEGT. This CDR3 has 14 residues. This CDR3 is CASSERGSSYEQYF. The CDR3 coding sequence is TGTGCCAGCAGTGAAAGGGGAAGCTCCTACGAGCAGTACTTC.

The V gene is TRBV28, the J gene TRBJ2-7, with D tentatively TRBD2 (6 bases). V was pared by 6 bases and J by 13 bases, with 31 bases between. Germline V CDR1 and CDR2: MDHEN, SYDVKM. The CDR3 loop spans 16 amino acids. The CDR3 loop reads CASSSGPERRGSSNYF. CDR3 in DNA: TGTGCCAGCAGCTCCGGGCCGGAAAGGAGGGGTTCCAGTAATTACTTC.

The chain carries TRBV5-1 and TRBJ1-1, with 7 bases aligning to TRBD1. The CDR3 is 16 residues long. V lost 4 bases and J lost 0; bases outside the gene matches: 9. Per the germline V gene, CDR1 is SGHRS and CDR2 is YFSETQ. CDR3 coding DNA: TGCGCCAGCAGCCCCATACAGGGGACCTTGAACACTGAAGCTTTCTTT. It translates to CASSPIQGTLNTEAFF. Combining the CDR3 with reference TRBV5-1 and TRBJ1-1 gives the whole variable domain KAGVTQTPRYLIKTRGQQVTLSCSPISGHRSVSWYQQTPGQGLQFLFEYFSETQRNKGNFPGRFSGRQFSNSRSEMNVSTLELGDSALYLCASSPIQGTLNTEAFFGQGTRLTVV.

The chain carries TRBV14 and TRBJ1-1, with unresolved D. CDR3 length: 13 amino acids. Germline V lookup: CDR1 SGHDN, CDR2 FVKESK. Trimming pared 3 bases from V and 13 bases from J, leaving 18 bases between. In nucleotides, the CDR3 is TGTGCCAGCAGCCACTGGGAGGGTCCATGGGTTTTCTTT. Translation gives CASSHWEGPWVFF.

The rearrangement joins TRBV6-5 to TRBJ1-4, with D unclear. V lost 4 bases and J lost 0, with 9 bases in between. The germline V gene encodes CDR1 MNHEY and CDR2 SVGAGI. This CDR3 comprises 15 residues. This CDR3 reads CASSWGAATNEKLFF. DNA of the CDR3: TGTGCCAGCAGTTGGGGAGCCGCAACTAATGAAAAACTGTTTTTT.

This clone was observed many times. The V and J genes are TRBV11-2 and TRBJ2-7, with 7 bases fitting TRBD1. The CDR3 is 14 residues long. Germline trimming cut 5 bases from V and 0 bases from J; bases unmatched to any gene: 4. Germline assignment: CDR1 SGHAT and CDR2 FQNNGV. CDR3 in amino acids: CASSPGQSSYEQYF. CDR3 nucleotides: TGTGCCAGCAGCCCGGGACAGAGCTCCTACGAGCAGTACTTC. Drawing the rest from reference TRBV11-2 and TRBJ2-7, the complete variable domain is EAGVAQSPRYKIIEKRQSVAFWCNPISGHATLYWYQQILGQGPKLLIQFQNNGVVDDSQLPKDRFSAERLKGVDSTLKIQPAKLEDSAVYLCASSPGQSSYEQYFGPGTRLTVT.

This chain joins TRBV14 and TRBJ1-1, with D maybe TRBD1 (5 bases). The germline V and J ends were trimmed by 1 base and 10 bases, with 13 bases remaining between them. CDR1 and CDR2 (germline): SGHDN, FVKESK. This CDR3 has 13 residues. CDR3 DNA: TGTGCCAGCAGCCAAGGCCGGACAAGTTCAGCTTTCTTT. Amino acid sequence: CASSQGRTSSAFF.

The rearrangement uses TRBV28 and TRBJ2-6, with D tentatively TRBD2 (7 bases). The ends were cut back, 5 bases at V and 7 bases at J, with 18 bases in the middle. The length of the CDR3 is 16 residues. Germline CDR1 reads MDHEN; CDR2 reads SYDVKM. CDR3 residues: CASSPYRGAEANVLTF. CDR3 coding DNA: TGTGCCAGCAGTCCCTACCGGGGGGCCGAAGCCAACGTCCTGACTTTC.

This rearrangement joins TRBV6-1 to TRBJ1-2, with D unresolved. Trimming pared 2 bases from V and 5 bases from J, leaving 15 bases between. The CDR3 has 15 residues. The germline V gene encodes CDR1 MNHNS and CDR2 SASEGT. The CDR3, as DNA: TGTGCCAGCAGTGAAATCTGGGAGAGAGATTATGGCTACACCTTC. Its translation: CASSEIWERDYGYTF.

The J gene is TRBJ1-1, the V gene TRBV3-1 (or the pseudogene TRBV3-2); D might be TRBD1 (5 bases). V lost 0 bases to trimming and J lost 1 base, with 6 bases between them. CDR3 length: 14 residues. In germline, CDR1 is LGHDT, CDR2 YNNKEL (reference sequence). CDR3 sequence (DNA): TGTGCCAGCAGCCAAGAGGGGGGGAACACTGAAGCTTTCTTT. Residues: CASSQEGGNTEAFF.

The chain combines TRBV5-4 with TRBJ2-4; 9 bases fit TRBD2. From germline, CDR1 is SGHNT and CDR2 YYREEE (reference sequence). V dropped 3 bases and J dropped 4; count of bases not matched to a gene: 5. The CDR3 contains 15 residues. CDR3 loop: CASSSVTSGKNIQYF. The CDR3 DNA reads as TGTGCCAGCAGCTCCGTTACTAGCGGGAAAAACATTCAGTACTTC.